The 23 T cell receptor beta chains below come from one sample, sequenced in a study of cytomegalovirus exposure and HLA in healthy donors. The PCR used 60 Vbeta and 13 Jbeta primers. TCRdb keeps only in-frame clones here, not all; method: immunoSEQ multiplex PCR. The sample records over 150,000 clones, roughly 74% being singletons. The sequenced sample consisted of PBMCs. The receptors come from a man between 18 and 35 years old in good health and CMV-seronegative.

This clone was detected a few times. The chain has TRBV4-2 and TRBJ1-6; tentatively, D is TRBD1 (6 bases). V lost 1 base to trimming and J lost 7 bases, with 14 bases between them. Germline V gives CDR1 LGHNA, CDR2 YNFKEQ. CDR3 size: 16 residues. The CDR3 region is CASSQGAGAENSPLHF. In nucleotides, the CDR3 is TGTGCCAGCAGCCAAGGGGCGGGGGCGGAGAATTCACCCCTCCACTTT.

The chain couples TRBV19 to TRBJ1-1, with TRBD1 matching over 9 bases. The length of the CDR3 is 15 residues. V trimming: 6 bases; J trimming: 4 bases; junction bases outside the gene matches: 9. The V gene's germline CDR1 is LNHDA and CDR2 SQIVND (reference sequence). The CDR3 sequence is CASSDPGTGFTEAFF. DNA of the CDR3: TGTGCCAGTAGCGATCCCGGGACAGGGTTCACTGAAGCTTTCTTT.

CDR3 sequence reads: CASSLSTGYTEAFF. In DNA, the CDR3 is TGTGCCAGCAGTCTGTCGACAGGGTACACTGAAGCTTTCTTT. V and J are TRBV6-5 and TRBJ1-1, with 7 bases identical to TRBD1. The V gene's germline CDR1 is MNHEY and CDR2 SVGAGI. The CDR3 totals 14 residues. J was trimmed by 3 bases and V by 5 bases; bases with no gene match: 6.

This clone was seen just once. V is TRBV6-4 and J is TRBJ2-3; possibly TRBD2 for D (6 bases). Per the germline V gene, CDR1 is MRHNA and CDR2 is SNTAGT. CDR3 length: 17 amino acids. The V end was cut by 3 bases, the J end by 0 bases, with 16 bases between. The CDR3 nucleotides read TGTGCCAGCAGTGAGTCCGGGACTGCGGCGAGCACAGATACGCAGTATTTT. Translation gives CASSESGTAASTDTQYF.

This clone has just a few counts. V and J are TRBV28 and TRBJ1-2; perhaps TRBD1 as D (6 bases). The CDR3 totals 15 residues. The V end was cut by 4 bases, the J end by 1 base, with 13 bases between. CDR1 and CDR2 from the germline V gene are MDHEN and SYDVKM. The CDR3 is CASSSGDPLNYGYTF. The CDR3, as DNA: TGTGCCAGCAGTTCAGGGGACCCTCTTAACTATGGCTACACCTTC.

The chain couples TRBV11-1 to TRBJ1-1; maybe TRBD1 (5 bases). Deletions cut 4 bases from V and 5 bases from J, with 11 bases between. The CDR3 runs to 13 residues. Per the germline V gene, CDR1 is SGHAT and CDR2 is FQDESV (reference sequence). CDR3 nucleotide sequence: TGTGCCAGCAGCTCGACAGACGGGACTGAAGCTTTCTTT. This sequence encodes CASSSTDGTEAFF.

This clone was observed once. CDR3 sequence: CASSLGQGKLFF. The CDR3 DNA reads TGCGCCAGCAGCTTGGGACAGGGAAAACTGTTTTTT. The chain links TRBV5-1 to TRBJ1-4; TRBD1 aligns across 7 bases. This CDR3 comprises 12 residues. CDR1 and CDR2 from the germline V gene are SGHRS and YFSETQ. V shed 0 bases, J shed 10 bases, and the junction held 0 bases outside the gene matches.

This clone was counted once. This chain uses TRBV5-4 with TRBJ1-2, with TRBD1 matching 9 bases. The CDR3 contains 15 residues. Germline CDR1 is SGHNT and CDR2 is YYREEE (reference sequence). V lost 9 bases, J lost 2 bases, and 11 bases stayed unmatched. CDR3 nucleotide sequence: TGTGCCACCCGGTCGCGACAGGGGGAGAACTATGGCTACACCTTC. Amino acid sequence: CATRSRQGENYGYTF.

The rearrangement joins TRBV28 to TRBJ1-4; D possibly corresponds to TRBD1 (6 bases). V gave up 3 bases and J gave up 5 bases, with 10 bases separating them. CDR3 length: 14 amino acids. In germline, CDR1 is MDHEN, CDR2 SYDVKM. The CDR3 region has the DNA TGTGCCAGCAGTTTTGGGCAGGGGAATGAAAAACTGTTTTTT. This sequence encodes CASSFGQGNEKLFF.

The chain is built from TRBV7-2 and TRBJ1-2; perhaps TRBD1 as D (5 bases). The CDR3 contains 14 residues. V lost 6 bases and J lost 2, with 13 bases in between. Germline CDR1 reads SGHTA; CDR2 reads FQGNSA. This CDR3 reads CASRQGHHNYGYTF. CDR3 in DNA: TGTGCCAGCAGACAAGGACACCACAACTATGGCTACACCTTC.

The chain recombines TRBV2 with TRBJ1-2, with TRBD1 matching over 7 bases. This CDR3 is 14 amino acids long. V was pared by 6 bases and J by 9 bases, with 13 bases of the junction left unmatched. Germline assignment: CDR1 SNHLY and CDR2 FYNNEI. In nucleotides, the CDR3 is TGTGCCAGCAGAGGGGGACAGCCCGCTCCGCGCTACACCTTC. It codes for CASRGGQPAPRYTF.

The gene calls are TRBV28 and TRBJ1-2, with D unresolved. The CDR3 covers 14 residues. Per the germline V gene, CDR1 is MDHEN and CDR2 is SYDVKM. V dropped 2 bases and J dropped 0 bases, with 7 bases sitting between them. In DNA form, the CDR3 reads TGTGCCAGCAGTTTAAGCGATACTAACTATGGCTACACCTTC. Encoded protein: CASSLSDTNYGYTF.

The chain carries TRBV15 and TRBJ2-7, with TRBD1 identical over 8 bases. V lost 1 base to trimming and J lost 3 bases; unmatched junction nucleotides: 5. This CDR3 spans 15 amino acids. Germline V gene data show CDR1 as LNHNV and CDR2 as YYDKDF (reference sequence). The CDR3 reads CATSRGGTGDYEQYF. For the CDR3, the DNA is TGTGCCACCAGCAGAGGGGGGACAGGAGACTACGAGCAGTACTTC. Drawing the rest from reference TRBV15 and TRBJ2-7, the complete variable domain is DAMVIQNPRYQVTQFGKPVTLSCSQTLNHNVMYWYQQKSSQAPKLLFHYYDKDFNNEADTPDNFQSRRPNTSFCFLDIRSPGLGDTAMYLCATSRGGTGDYEQYFGPGTRLTVT.

The chain carries TRBV5-6 and TRBJ1-1, with TRBD1 matching over 10 bases. CDR3 length: 17 amino acids. Losses at the gene ends were 1 base for V and 4 bases for J; bases not matched to a gene: 10. Germline assignment: CDR1 SGHDT and CDR2 YYEEEE. The CDR3 coding sequence is TGTGCCAGCAGCTTGTTCGGACAGGGGGTTGAGATCACTGAAGCTTTCTTT. The encoded protein is CASSLFGQGVEITEAFF. Looking up the rest from reference TRBV5-6 and TRBJ1-1 gives the full variable domain: DAGVTQSPTHLIKTRGQQVTLRCSPKSGHDTVSWYQQALGQGPQFIFQYYEEEERQRGNFPDRFSGHQFPNYSSELNVNALLLGDSALYLCASSLFGQGVEITEAFFGQGTRLTVV.

The rearrangement links TRBV9 to TRBJ2-3, with 12 positions matching TRBD2. The junction had 4 bases not matched to a gene; V was cut back by 0 bases and J by 5 bases. The CDR3 contains 16 residues. CDR1 and CDR2 (germline): SGDLS, YYNGEE. CDR3 nucleotides: TGTGCCAGCAGCGTAGAGACTAGCGGGGGATTAGATACGCAGTATTTT. This gives the protein CASSVETSGGLDTQYF.

The chain combines TRBV27 with TRBJ2-7; 9 nucleotides agree with TRBD1. Germline V CDR1 and CDR2: MNHEY, SMNVEV (reference sequence). Trimming took 4 bases from V and 2 from J; bases not matched to a gene: 0. The length of the CDR3 is 13 residues. The CDR3 spells CASSYRGPYEQYF. CDR3 nucleotide sequence: TGTGCCAGCAGTTACAGGGGGCCCTACGAGCAGTACTTC.

This chain connects TRBV18 to TRBJ2-7; D is possibly TRBD1 (6 bases). Per the germline V gene, CDR1 is KGHSH and CDR2 is LQKENI. Trimming left V 4 bases short and J 5 bases short, with 24 bases between. This CDR3 contains 17 residues. CDR3 region: CASSRSGSGHTLNEQYV. CDR3 sequence (DNA): TGTGCCAGCTCACGATCAGGTTCGGGACATACCCTAAACGAGCAGTACGTC.

V and J are TRBV6-4 and TRBJ2-3; no firm D call. V was shortened by 3 bases and J by 0 bases, with 7 bases between the two germline ends. Germline V gives CDR1 MRHNA, CDR2 SNTAGT. This CDR3 is 14 amino acids long. DNA of the CDR3: TGTGCCAGCAGTGAACTCCATAGCACAGATACGCAGTATTTT. This sequence encodes CASSELHSTDTQYF.

The J gene is TRBJ2-3, the V gene TRBV2; TRBD2 matches at 13 bases. Germline loops: CDR1 SNHLY, CDR2 FYNNEI. The ends lost 5 bases at V and 4 bases at J; junction bases unmatched: 6. This CDR3 comprises 16 residues. This CDR3 is CASSRLAGGPADTQYF. CDR3 nucleotides: TGTGCCAGCAGTCGACTAGCGGGGGGTCCCGCAGATACGCAGTATTTT.

The chain links TRBV29-1 to TRBJ2-5; D is possibly TRBD1 (5 bases). The CDR3 length is 15 residues. V was trimmed by 5 bases and J by 1 base, leaving 17 bases between them. Germline V gene data show CDR1 as SQVTM and CDR2 as ANQGSEA. As DNA, the CDR3 is TGCAGCGTTTTTGGGCAGGGCGGATTCCAAGAGACCCAGTACTTC. Residues: CSVFGQGGFQETQYF.

The genes are TRBV10-3 and TRBJ2-1; no definite D call. The CDR3 loop spans 16 amino acids. Trimming shortened V by 1 base and J by 0 bases, and 10 bases separated the two germline ends. Germline V gene lookup returns CDR1 ENHRY and CDR2 SYGVKD. This CDR3 is CAISELSVSSYNEQFF. For the CDR3, the DNA is TGTGCCATCAGTGAGTTGAGCGTCAGCTCCTACAATGAGCAGTTCTTC.

This clone was detected only once. V gene TRBV15 combines with J gene TRBJ1-4; D is perhaps TRBD1 (6 bases). CDR3 size: 15 residues. Germline CDR1 and CDR2: LNHNV and YYDKDF (reference sequence). The ends were cut back, 2 bases at V and 4 bases at J, with 11 bases in the middle. CDR3 amino acids: CATSRRGQINEKLFF. As DNA, the CDR3 is TGTGCCACCAGCAGACGTGGACAGATTAATGAAAAACTGTTTTTT.

This chain uses TRBV7-8 with TRBJ1-1; D remains ambiguous. CDR3 length: 12 amino acids. V shed 1 base and J shed 6 bases, with 6 bases lying between them. CDR1 and CDR2 from the germline V gene are SGHVS and FQNEAQ. In DNA form, the CDR3 reads TGTGCCAGCAGCTTAGATGGCCCTGAAGCTTTCTTT. Encoded protein: CASSLDGPEAFF.